This TCR beta chain was found in a study of CD8 T cells in ankylosing spondylitis. General study results and limits: Among TCR beta sequences, a motif of several highly homologous variants appeared characteristic of ankylosing spondylitis blood. Researchers report that disease-linked clones proved CD8+ and relatively rare in peripheral blood.

MiXCR, run by TCRdb on the 5' RACE reads, gives a single entry per CDR3 protein. The table records hundreds of thousands of distinct CDR3 sequences, approximately 17% of them present only once. Per germline, CDR1 DFQATT and CDR2 SNEGSKA (reference sequence). This CDR3 spans 13 amino acids. The trim removed 6 bases at V and 0 bases at J, leaving 4 bases unmatched. There are a few counts of this clonotype. Its antigen is as yet unknown. The clonotype was recovered from a male donor with ankylosing spondylitis. Sequenced material: blood, either unsorted or a sorted T cell fraction (not recorded which). This chain joins TRBV20-1 and TRBJ2-7; 8 nucleotides match TRBD1. The CDR3 DNA sequence: TGCAGTGCCTTCGACAGGGGCTCCTACGAGCAGTACTTC. Amino acid sequence: CSAFDRGSYEQYF.